These T cell receptor beta chains were read from a single sample in a study of cytomegalovirus exposure and HLA in healthy donors. Measured with immunoSEQ multiplex PCR; TCRdb has only the in-frame clones, and not every one. This table holds 65,000 to 95,000 clones. Sequenced input: PBMCs. These receptors were collected from a man aged 30 to 45 in good health and CMV-seronegative. Both conserved end residues are trimmed from each CDR3.

TRBJ2-6	TRBV29-1	SVEMAGEGSGANVLT
TRBJ2-7	TRBV6-5	ASSYQDNYEQY
TRBJ2-7	TRBV6-1	ASSELPKSSYEQY
TRBJ1-5	TRBV6-1	ASRTGVISPQH
TRBJ2-5	TRBV30	AWSAGLAGETQY
TRBJ1-1	TRBV6-5	ASGGGRMNTEAF
TRBJ1-6	TRBV19	ASKITGGSSYNSPLH
TRBJ2-7	TRBV15	ATSREGGGPSEQY
TRBJ2-1	TRBV29-1	SVVTSGLWNEQF
TRBJ2-3	TRBV30	ACQRGSTQY
TRBJ1-2	TRBV23-1	ASSQCPGSGT
TRBJ2-7	TRBV4-2	ASSQDLESHEQY
TRBJ2-2	TRBV19	ATTRRVENTGELF
TRBJ2-1	TRBV4-3	ASSPGLAERSYNEQF
TRBJ2-3	TRBV25-1	ASLQDTDTQY
TRBJ2-1	TRBV5-3	ARSLDRGKSYNEQF